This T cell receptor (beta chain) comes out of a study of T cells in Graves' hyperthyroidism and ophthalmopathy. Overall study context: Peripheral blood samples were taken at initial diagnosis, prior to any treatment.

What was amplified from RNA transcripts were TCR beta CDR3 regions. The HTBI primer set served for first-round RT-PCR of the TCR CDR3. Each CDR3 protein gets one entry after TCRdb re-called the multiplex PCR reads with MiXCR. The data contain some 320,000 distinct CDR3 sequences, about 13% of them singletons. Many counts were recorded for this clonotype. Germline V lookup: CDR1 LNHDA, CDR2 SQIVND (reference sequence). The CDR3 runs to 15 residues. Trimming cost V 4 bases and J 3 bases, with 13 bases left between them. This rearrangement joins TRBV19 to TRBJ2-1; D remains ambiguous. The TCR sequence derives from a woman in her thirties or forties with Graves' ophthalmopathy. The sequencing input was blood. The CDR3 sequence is CASSRLDGYYNEQFF. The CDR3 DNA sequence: TGTGCCAGTAGTAGGTTGGATGGGTACTACAATGAGCAGTTCTTC. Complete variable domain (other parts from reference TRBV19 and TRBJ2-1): DGGITQSPKYLFRKEGQNVTLSCEQNLNHDAMYWYRQDPGQGLRLIYYSQIVNDFQKGDIAEGYSVSREKKESFPLTVTSAQKNPTAFYLCASSRLDGYYNEQFFGPGTRLTVL.